This is a list of T cell receptor beta chains from one sample in a study of T cell responses to AZD1222 COVID-19 vaccine. Measured with immunoSEQ multiplex PCR; TCRdb has only the in-frame clones, and not every one. This table has more than 250,000 clones, 85% to 95% appearing once. Sequencing used peripheral blood, obtained on day 0 of AZD1222 vaccination. Every receptor here comes from an adult in good health. The CDR3 runs from the conserved cysteine through the conserved F or W. The order of the fields is V gene, D gene, clone size, J gene, CDR3 protein, CDR3 DNA. A D gene is named only where the DNA matches it firmly. Clone size is given for some rows only: seen once, a few or many times, or a class if the clone is expanded.

>TRBV5-1|.|.|TRBJ1-2
CASSSDMDGYTF
TGCGCCAGCAGCTCGGACATGGATGGCTACACCTTC
>TRBV9|.|.|TRBJ2-6
CASSVDLSSGANVLTF
TGTGCCAGCAGCGTAGATCTGTCCTCTGGGGCCAACGTCCTGACTTTC
>TRBV28|.|.|TRBJ2-7
CASSFLIKHYEQYF
TGTGCCAGCAGTTTTTTGATTAAGCACTACGAGCAGTACTTC
>TRBV2|.|.|TRBJ1-6
CASIPGFRNSPLHF
TGTGCCAGCATCCCCGGGTTCAGGAATTCACCCCTCCACTTT
>TRBV7-8|.|.|TRBJ2-7
CASSLGFSGFYEQYF
TGTGCCAGCAGCTTAGGTTTTAGCGGATTCTACGAGCAGTACTTC
>TRBV11-3|.|.|TRBJ1-1
CASSLTLNTEAFF
TGTGCCAGCAGCTTGACACTGAACACTGAAGCTTTCTTT
>TRBV7-6|.|once|TRBJ2-7
CASSPGPNYEQYF
TGTGCCAGCAGCCCGGGACCGAACTACGAGCAGTACTTC
>TRBV2|.|.|TRBJ1-5
CASSGLTGGQPQHF
TGTGCCAGCAGTGGCCTTACGGGCGGTCAGCCCCAGCATTTT
>TRBV28|.|.|TRBJ1-5
CASSLRGPQPQHF
TGTGCCAGCAGTTTGCGGGGTCCTCAGCCCCAGCATTTT
>TRBV3-1/TRBV3-2|.|once|TRBJ2-5
CASSQDVGRGAKTQYF
TGTGCCAGCAGCCAAGATGTGGGCAGGGGGGCGAAGACCCAGTACTTC
>TRBV7-8|.|.|TRBJ2-2
CASSFLASASNTGELFF
TGTGCCAGCAGCTTTTTGGCTAGCGCTTCGAACACCGGGGAGCTGTTTTTT
>TRBV3-1/TRBV3-2|TRBD1|once|TRBJ1-2
CASSQPGQGGYTF
TGTGCCAGCAGCCAACCAGGACAGGGCGGCTACACCTTC
>TRBV4-3|TRBD1|.|TRBJ1-5
CASSPTLSFTGVLGNQPQHF
TGCGCCAGCAGCCCGACCCTCAGTTTTACAGGGGTCCTAGGCAATCAGCCCCAGCATTTT
>TRBV5-1|.|.|TRBJ2-4
CASSFSSLAKNIQYF
TGCGCCAGCAGCTTCAGTTCCTTGGCCAAAAACATTCAGTACTTC
>TRBV13|.|.|TRBJ1-2
CASSLPNYGYTF
TGTGCCAGCAGCTTGCCCAACTATGGCTACACCTTC
>TRBV2|.|.|TRBJ2-2
CASSKPGDRAGELFF
TGTGCCAGCAGTAAGCCGGGAGATCGGGCCGGGGAGCTGTTTTTT
>TRBV28|.|.|TRBJ2-7
CASSSQTIYYEQYF
TGTGCCAGCAGTTCACAGACGATTTACTACGAGCAGTACTTC
>TRBV4-1|.|.|TRBJ2-1
CASSQVGDNEQFF
TGCGCCAGCAGCCAAGTTGGCGACAATGAGCAGTTCTTC
>TRBV5-1|TRBD1|.|TRBJ2-5
CASSTGQGETQYF
TGCGCCAGCAGCACGGGACAGGGAGAGACCCAGTACTTC
>TRBV7-8|.|.|TRBJ1-5
CASSPHPRRGKQPQHF
TGTGCCAGCAGCCCCCACCCCCGCCGGGGGAAACAGCCCCAGCATTTT
>TRBV27|.|.|TRBJ2-7
CASSSDRAYEQYF
TGTGCCAGCAGTTCGGACAGAGCCTACGAGCAGTACTTC
>TRBV4-1|.|.|TRBJ1-6
CASSQEVPWPNSPLHF
TGCGCCAGCAGCCAAGAGGTTCCATGGCCAAATTCACCCCTCCACTTT
>TRBV28|TRBD2|.|TRBJ2-3
CASSSGTTGTQYF
TGTGCCAGCAGCTCCGGGACTACGGGTACGCAGTATTTT
>TRBV4-1|.|once|TRBJ1-1
CASSQEDRNTEAFF
TGCGCCAGCAGCCAAGAAGACAGGAACACTGAAGCTTTCTTT
>TRBV6-2/TRBV6-3|.|.|TRBJ1-2
CASSRGLGYTF
TGTGCCAGCAGCCGAGGACTCGGCTACACCTTC
>TRBV5-1|TRBD1|once|TRBJ2-7
CASSSGQGEHEQYF
TGCGCCAGCAGCTCGGGACAGGGAGAACACGAGCAGTACTTC
>TRBV28|.|.|TRBJ1-4
CASDRGADEKLFF
TGTGCCAGCGATCGGGGGGCGGACGAAAAACTGTTTTTT
>TRBV6-2/TRBV6-3|.|.|TRBJ2-7
CASSYPMAGQYF
TGTGCCAGCAGTTACCCCATGGCGGGGCAGTACTTC
>TRBV27|TRBD1|.|TRBJ1-1
CASRIGQAIGTEAFF
TGTGCCAGCAGGATAGGACAGGCTATTGGGACTGAAGCTTTCTTT
>TRBV7-9|.|.|TRBJ1-2
CASSQINIGGYGYTF
TGTGCCAGCAGCCAGATCAATATAGGAGGCTATGGCTACACCTTC
>TRBV3-1/TRBV3-2|.|.|TRBJ2-7
CASSPYRDPRGDEQYF
TGTGCCAGCAGTCCCTACCGGGACCCTAGAGGCGACGAGCAGTACTTC
>TRBV9|.|few|TRBJ2-2
CASSVGGGVDTGELFF
TGTGCCAGCAGCGTAGGAGGGGGAGTTGACACCGGGGAGCTGTTTTTT
>TRBV2|.|once|TRBJ2-5
CASETEGETQYF
TGTGCCAGCGAGACCGAGGGAGAGACCCAGTACTTC
>TRBV7-2|.|.|TRBJ2-3
CASSLAESGFASTDTQYF
TGTGCCAGCAGCTTAGCGGAGTCGGGATTTGCTAGCACAGATACGCAGTATTTT
>TRBV6-5|.|.|TRBJ1-1
CASSYGYRAAEAFF
TGTGCCAGCAGTTACGGGTACAGGGCGGCTGAAGCTTTCTTT
>TRBV10-2|.|.|TRBJ1-3
CASGTSGWGSTIYF
TGCGCCAGCGGAACCTCGGGGTGGGGAAGCACCATATATTTT
>TRBV30|TRBD1|.|TRBJ2-7
CAWSATGGKQYF
TGTGCCTGGAGTGCTACAGGGGGGAAGCAGTACTTC
>TRBV9|TRBD2|once|TRBJ2-3
CASSPGSGEGTDTQYF
TGTGCCAGCAGCCCGGGAAGCGGGGAAGGCACAGATACGCAGTATTTT
>TRBV5-3|.|.|TRBJ1-6
CARSFPDSPLHF
TGTGCCAGAAGCTTTCCGGATTCACCCCTCCACTTT
>TRBV3-1/TRBV3-2|.|.|TRBJ2-3
CASSPTGTSTDTQYF
TGTGCCAGCAGCCCGACGGGGACTAGCACAGATACGCAGTATTTT
>TRBV19|TRBD2|.|TRBJ2-1
CASSISASGLYNEQFF
TGTGCCAGTAGCATCTCGGCTAGCGGCCTCTACAATGAGCAGTTCTTC
>TRBV7-3|.|.|TRBJ1-6
CASSSGDPGAPLHF
TGTGCCAGCAGCTCCGGCGACCCCGGGGCACCCCTCCACTTT
>TRBV7-3|TRBD1|once|TRBJ2-7
CASSSDRGYEQYF
TGTGCCAGCAGCTCAGACAGGGGTTACGAGCAGTACTTC
>TRBV5-1|TRBD2|.|TRBJ2-1
CASSLTSGGYNEQFF
TGCGCCAGCAGCTTAACTAGCGGGGGATACAATGAGCAGTTCTTC
>TRBV7-2|TRBD2|.|TRBJ2-5
CASSLLATSGTQETQYF
TGTGCCAGCAGCTTACTGGCGACTAGCGGGACCCAAGAGACCCAGTACTTC
>TRBV19|TRBD2|.|TRBJ2-1
CASSPYSAGMFNEQFF
TGTGCCAGTAGTCCCTATTCAGCGGGAATGTTCAATGAGCAGTTCTTC
>TRBV6-5|.|.|TRBJ1-2
CASSYSKGGNGYTF
TGTGCCAGCAGTTACTCGAAGGGGGGAAATGGCTACACCTTC
>TRBV27|TRBD1|.|TRBJ1-1
CASRQTSGAQGGTEAFF
TGTGCCAGCAGGCAAACTTCGGGTGCCCAGGGGGGCACTGAAGCTTTCTTT
>TRBV7-7|.|once|TRBJ2-3
CASTRISTDTQYF
TGTGCCAGCACAAGAATAAGCACAGATACGCAGTATTTT
>TRBV27|.|.|TRBJ1-4
CASSRSRGEKLFF
TGTGCCAGCAGCAGGTCTAGAGGGGAAAAACTGTTTTTT
>TRBV11-1|.|once|TRBJ2-7
CASSLGGDYEQYF
TGTGCCAGCAGCTTAGGGGGGGACTACGAGCAGTACTTC
>TRBV9|.|.|TRBJ1-2
CASGDSYGYTF
TGTGCCAGCGGTGACAGCTATGGCTACACCTTC